The next 18 T cell receptor beta chains were all read from a single sample in a study of blood T cell repertoires in COVID-19. Method: immunoSEQ multiplex PCR; TCRdb's copy keeps in-frame clones and lacks some. The data show some 270,000 clones, roughly 82% seen once. Specimen: peripheral blood. Receptor source: a woman over 75 with COVID-19, enrolled during active disease.

This clone was counted only a few times. The chain couples TRBV5-5 to TRBJ1-5, with TRBD1 matching over 8 bases. The CDR3 sequence is 15 residues long. The V gene end was trimmed by 3 bases and the J gene end by 4 bases; junction bases not matched to a gene: 6. Germline V gives CDR1 SGHKS, CDR2 YYEKEE (reference sequence). Written as DNA, the CDR3 is TGTGCCAGCAGCTACGGGGACAGGACTAATCAGCCCCAGCATTTT. It yields the protein CASSYGDRTNQPQHF.

The rearrangement uses TRBV27 and TRBJ1-2; D might be TRBD1 (6 bases). Germline V gives CDR1 MNHEY, CDR2 SMNVEV (reference sequence). V was pared by 3 bases and J by 2 bases, with 13 bases between. The CDR3 runs 15 residues. In nucleotides, the CDR3 is TGTGCCAGCAGTTTGGGGCAGGGGACGAACTATGGCTACACCTTC. Translating gives CASSLGQGTNYGYTF.

V usage is TRBV28 and J usage is TRBJ1-4, with D maybe TRBD1 (6 bases). Germline V gene data show CDR1 as MDHEN and CDR2 as SYDVKM. Trimming cost V 0 bases and J 15 bases, with 11 bases left between them. This CDR3 contains 12 residues. CDR3: CASSLWGQGLFF. The CDR3 DNA reads as TGTGCCAGCAGTTTATGGGGCCAGGGGTTGTTTTTT.

This chain connects TRBV6-6 to TRBJ1-1; TRBD1 matches at 8 bases. The V segment lost 6 bases and the J segment 4 bases; nucleotides outside the gene matches: 10. The CDR3 covers 15 residues. Germline lookup yields CDR1 MNHNY and CDR2 SVGAGI (reference sequence). The CDR3 loop reads CASRGGSDRGTEAFF. CDR3 sequence (DNA): TGTGCCAGCAGAGGGGGCTCAGACAGGGGCACTGAAGCTTTCTTT.

This chain joins TRBV7-3 and TRBJ2-1; tentatively, D is TRBD2 (6 bases). In germline, CDR1 is SGHTA, CDR2 FQGTGA. The ends were cut back, 0 bases at V and 3 bases at J, with 12 bases in the middle. This CDR3 is 16 amino acids long. The CDR3 DNA sequence: TGTGCCAGCAGCTTAACGGGCGGGGTAGGCTACAATGAGCAGTTCTTC. This encodes CASSLTGGVGYNEQFF.

A single count supports this clone. This rearrangement joins TRBV5-1 to TRBJ1-1; D is perhaps TRBD1 (5 bases). V was trimmed by 7 bases and J by 2 bases, leaving 12 bases between them. CDR3 size: 13 residues. The germline V gene has CDR1 SGHRS and CDR2 YFSETQ. CDR3 bases: TGCGCCAGCTATCTCGACAGTAACACTGAAGCTTTCTTT. Its protein is CASYLDSNTEAFF.

The chain uses TRBV19 and TRBJ1-2, with 8 positions matching TRBD1. V was pared by 4 bases and J by 8 bases, with 6 bases of the junction left unmatched. Germline V gene data show CDR1 as LNHDA and CDR2 as SQIVND (reference sequence). This CDR3 spans 13 amino acids. CDR3 nucleotides: TGTGCCAGTAGTACCAGGACAGGGAACGGCTACACCTTC. Translated, it gives CASSTRTGNGYTF.

The J gene is TRBJ2-3, the V gene TRBV29-1, with 15 bases that match TRBD2. V dropped 6 bases and J dropped 2; count of bases not matched to a gene: 3. This CDR3 is built from 15 residues. Looked up from germline, CDR1 is SQVTM and CDR2 is ANQGSEA. The CDR3 DNA sequence: TGCAGCGTAGGGACTAGCGGGGGGTTCACAGATACGCAGTATTTT. Amino acid sequence: CSVGTSGGFTDTQYF.

The chain carries TRBV5-1 and TRBJ2-5, with TRBD1 as a possible D gene (6 bases). The V end was cut by 0 bases, the J end by 5 bases, with 11 bases between. Germline-derived CDR1 and CDR2 are SGHRS and YFSETQ. This CDR3 contains 14 residues. The CDR3 region is CASSLESRGETQYF. The CDR3 bases are TGCGCCAGCAGCTTGGAGTCGAGGGGGGAGACCCAGTACTTC.

The chain joins TRBV7-2 to TRBJ1-5; D gene ambiguous. Deletions cut 3 bases from V and 7 bases from J, with 10 bases between. The CDR3 totals 13 residues. Germline V gene sequence: CDR1 SGHTA, CDR2 FQGNSA. CDR3 coding DNA: TGTGCCAGCAGCTTTCTTCTGTCGCAGCCCCAGCATTTT. Translation: CASSFLLSQPQHF.

The genes are TRBV6-4 and TRBJ1-1; TRBD1 is a possible D gene (5 bases). This CDR3 is built from 13 residues. V lost 0 bases to trimming and J lost 8 bases, with 10 bases between them. CDR1 MRHNA and CDR2 SNTAGT come from the germline V gene. CDR3 DNA: TGTGCCAGCAGTGACTCGGAGGGGCGGGAAGCTTTCTTT. Protein sequence: CASSDSEGREAFF.

This clone was counted a few times. The J gene is TRBJ1-5, the V gene TRBV2; TRBD1 might be the D (5 bases). From germline, CDR1 is SNHLY and CDR2 FYNNEI. Trimming left V 0 bases short and J 0 bases short, with 12 bases between. This CDR3 has 17 residues. As DNA, the CDR3 is TGTGCCAGCAGTGAAGCGTGGGTAACAGGTAGCAATCAGCCCCAGCATTTT. This sequence encodes CASSEAWVTGSNQPQHF.

The DNA for the CDR3 is TGTGCCAGCAGTTACTCCTTCGAGGGGGCCCTATACGAGCAGTACTTC. Encoded protein: CASSYSFEGALYEQYF. The chain carries TRBV6-5 and TRBJ2-7; 7 nucleotides match TRBD1. Germline V gene data show CDR1 as MNHEY and CDR2 as SVGAGI. The length of the CDR3 is 16 residues. Trimming cost V 0 bases and J 4 bases; bases outside gene matches: 9.

The V gene is TRBV6-4, the J gene TRBJ2-1, with D possibly TRBD1 on 6 matching bases. This CDR3 contains 14 residues. Trimming pared 3 bases from V and 4 bases from J, leaving 10 bases between. Per germline, CDR1 MRHNA and CDR2 SNTAGT. CDR3 residues: CASSDEGGYNEQFF. The CDR3 bases are TGTGCCAGCAGTGATGAAGGGGGTTACAATGAGCAGTTCTTC.

The chain joins TRBV10-1 to TRBJ2-3; 8 nucleotides agree with TRBD1. The V gene end was trimmed by 0 bases and the J gene end by 1 base; junction bases not matched to a gene: 3. Germline V CDR1 and CDR2: WNHNN, SYGVQD (reference sequence). There are 16 residues in the CDR3. CDR3 nucleotides: TGCGCCAGCAGTGAGTCGACAGGGGCGGGCACAGATACGCAGTATTTT. It translates to CASSESTGAGTDTQYF.

The V gene is TRBV7-2, the J gene TRBJ2-7; D is undetermined. V gave up 5 bases and J gave up 7 bases, with 15 bases separating them. Germline V lookup: CDR1 SGHTA, CDR2 FQGNSA. CDR3 length equals 13 residues. The CDR3 reads CASSARAYGEQYV. In DNA form, the CDR3 reads TGTGCCAGCAGCGCGCGCGCATACGGTGAGCAGTACGTC.

This clone has just a few counts. The CDR3: CASHYYGYTF. DNA for the CDR3: TGTGCCAGCCATTACTATGGCTACACCTTC. The chain employs TRBV2 and TRBJ1-2; no clear D. This CDR3 region has 10 residues. V was shortened by 8 bases and J by 3 bases, with 4 bases between the two germline ends. Germline V gives CDR1 SNHLY, CDR2 FYNNEI.

The CDR3 is CASSLAAGGYTF. CDR3 bases: TGTGCCAGCAGCTTGGCCGCAGGGGGCTACACCTTC. The gene calls are TRBV5-8 and TRBJ1-2; TRBD1 might be the D (5 bases). This CDR3 contains 12 residues. Germline lookup yields CDR1 SGHTS and CDR2 YDEGEE. V lost 0 bases to trimming and J lost 8 bases, with 8 bases between them.